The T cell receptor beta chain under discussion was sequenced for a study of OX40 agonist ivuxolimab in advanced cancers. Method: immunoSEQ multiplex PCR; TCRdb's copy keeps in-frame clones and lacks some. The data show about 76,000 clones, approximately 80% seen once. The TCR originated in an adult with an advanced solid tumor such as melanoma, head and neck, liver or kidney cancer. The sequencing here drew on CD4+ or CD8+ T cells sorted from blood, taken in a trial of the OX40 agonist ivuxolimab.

CDR3 residues: CASSQALSSLANEQFF. The CDR3 DNA is TGTGCCAGCAGCCAGGCCCTTAGCTCACTCGCGAATGAGCAGTTCTTC. This chain links TRBV13 with TRBJ2-1, with unresolved D. Per the germline V gene, CDR1 is PRHDT and CDR2 is FYEKMQ (reference sequence). This CDR3 is built from 16 residues. V lost 5 bases to trimming and J lost 7 bases, with 21 bases between them.